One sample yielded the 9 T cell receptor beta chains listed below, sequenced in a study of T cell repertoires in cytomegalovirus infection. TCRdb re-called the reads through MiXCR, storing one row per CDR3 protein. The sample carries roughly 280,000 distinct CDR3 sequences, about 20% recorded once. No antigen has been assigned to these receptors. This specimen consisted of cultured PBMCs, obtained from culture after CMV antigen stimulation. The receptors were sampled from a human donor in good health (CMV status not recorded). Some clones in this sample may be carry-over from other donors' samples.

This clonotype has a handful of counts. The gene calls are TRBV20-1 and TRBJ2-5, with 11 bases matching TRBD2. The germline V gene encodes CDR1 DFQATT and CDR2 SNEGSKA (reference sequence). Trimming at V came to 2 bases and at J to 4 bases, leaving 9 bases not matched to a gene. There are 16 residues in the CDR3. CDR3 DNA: TGCAGTGCTAGACCTATAGCGGGAGGGCCTCTAGAGACCCAGTACTTC. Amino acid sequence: CSARPIAGGPLETQYF.

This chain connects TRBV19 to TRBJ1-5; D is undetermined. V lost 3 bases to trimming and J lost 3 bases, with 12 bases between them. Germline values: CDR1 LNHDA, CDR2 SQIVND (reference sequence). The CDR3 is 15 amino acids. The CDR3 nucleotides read TGTGCCAGTAGTATGTCTGGCTTCCCCAATCAGCCCCAGCATTTT. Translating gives CASSMSGFPNQPQHF.

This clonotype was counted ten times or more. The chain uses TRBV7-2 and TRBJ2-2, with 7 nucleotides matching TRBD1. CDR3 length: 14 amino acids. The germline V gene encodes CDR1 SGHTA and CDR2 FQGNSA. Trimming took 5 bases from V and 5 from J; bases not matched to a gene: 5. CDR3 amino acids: CASSAQQGTGELFF. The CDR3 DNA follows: TGTGCCAGCAGCGCACAACAGGGGACCGGGGAGCTGTTTTTT. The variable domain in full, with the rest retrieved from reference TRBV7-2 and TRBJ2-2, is GAGVSQSPSNKVTEKGKDVELRCDPISGHTALYWYRQSLGQGLEFLIYFQGNSAPDKSGLPSDRFSAERTGGSVSTLTIQRTQQEDSAVYLCASSAQQGTGELFFGEGSRLTVL.

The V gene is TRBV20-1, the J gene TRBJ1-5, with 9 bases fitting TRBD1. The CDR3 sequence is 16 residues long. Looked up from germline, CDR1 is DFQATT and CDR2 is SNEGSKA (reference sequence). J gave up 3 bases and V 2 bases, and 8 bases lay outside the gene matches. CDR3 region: CSARRAGTGFNQPQHF. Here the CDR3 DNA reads TGCAGTGCTAGACGAGCCGGGACAGGGTTCAATCAGCCCCAGCATTTT.

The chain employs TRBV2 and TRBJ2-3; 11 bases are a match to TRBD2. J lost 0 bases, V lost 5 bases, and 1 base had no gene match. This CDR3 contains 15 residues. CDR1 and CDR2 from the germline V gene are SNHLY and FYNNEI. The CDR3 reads CASSTSGRSTDTQYF. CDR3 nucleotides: TGTGCCAGCAGTACTAGCGGGAGAAGCACAGATACGCAGTATTTT.

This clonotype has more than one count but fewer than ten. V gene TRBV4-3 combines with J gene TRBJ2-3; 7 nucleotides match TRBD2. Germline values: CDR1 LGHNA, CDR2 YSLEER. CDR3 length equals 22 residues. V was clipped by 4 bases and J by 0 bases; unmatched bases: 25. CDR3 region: CASSLRRWPLAEPNPSTDTQYF. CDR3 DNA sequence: TGCGCCAGCAGCCTAAGACGGTGGCCTCTAGCGGAACCTAACCCTAGCACAGATACGCAGTATTTT.

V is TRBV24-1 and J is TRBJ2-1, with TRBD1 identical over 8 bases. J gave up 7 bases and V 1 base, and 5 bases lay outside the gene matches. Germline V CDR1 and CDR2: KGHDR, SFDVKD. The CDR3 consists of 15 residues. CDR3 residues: CATSDFRDRLNEQFF. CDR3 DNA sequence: TGTGCCACCAGTGATTTTCGGGACAGGCTGAATGAGCAGTTCTTC.

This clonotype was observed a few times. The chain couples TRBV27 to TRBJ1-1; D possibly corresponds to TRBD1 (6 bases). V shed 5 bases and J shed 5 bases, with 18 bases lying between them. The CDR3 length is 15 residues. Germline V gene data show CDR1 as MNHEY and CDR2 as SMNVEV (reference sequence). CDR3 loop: CASSPAGRGRTEAFF. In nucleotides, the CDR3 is TGTGCCAGCAGTCCTGCGGGCAGGGGTAGAACTGAAGCTTTCTTT.

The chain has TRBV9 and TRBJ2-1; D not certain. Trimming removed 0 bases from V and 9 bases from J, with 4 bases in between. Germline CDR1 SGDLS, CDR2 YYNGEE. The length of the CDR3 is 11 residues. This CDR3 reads CASSVASEQFF. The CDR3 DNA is TGTGCCAGCAGCGTAGCGTCTGAGCAGTTCTTC. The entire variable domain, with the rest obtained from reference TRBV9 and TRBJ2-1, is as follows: DSGVTQTPKHLITATGQRVTLRCSPRSGDLSVYWYQQSLDQGLQFLIQYYNGEERAKGNILERFSAQQFPDLHSELNLSSLELGDSALYFCASSVASEQFFGPGTRLTVL.